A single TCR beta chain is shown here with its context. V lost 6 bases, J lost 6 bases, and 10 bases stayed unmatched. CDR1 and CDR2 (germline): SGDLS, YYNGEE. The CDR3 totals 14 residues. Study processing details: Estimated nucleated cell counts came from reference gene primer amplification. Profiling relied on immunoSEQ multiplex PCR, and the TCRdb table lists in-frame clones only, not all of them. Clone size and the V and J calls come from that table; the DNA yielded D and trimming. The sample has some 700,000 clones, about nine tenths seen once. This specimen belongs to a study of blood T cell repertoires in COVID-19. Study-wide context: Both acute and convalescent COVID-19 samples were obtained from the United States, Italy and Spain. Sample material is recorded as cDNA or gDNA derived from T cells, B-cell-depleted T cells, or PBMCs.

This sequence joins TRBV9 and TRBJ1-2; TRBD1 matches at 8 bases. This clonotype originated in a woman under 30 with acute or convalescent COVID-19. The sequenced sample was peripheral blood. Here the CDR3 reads CASTFSAGGHGYTF. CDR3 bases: TGTGCCAGCACTTTCTCTGCAGGGGGCCATGGCTACACCTTC.